What follows describes a single T cell receptor (beta chain). Its antigen is unknown. No base quality values were provided; no much bigger clone lies one nucleotide off. TCRbeta CDR3 regions were amplified from genomic DNA using the immunoSEQ Assay, a bias-controlled multiplex PCR. Under the source paper's analysis protocol: Within the assay, amplification of reference gene primers was used to estimate how many nucleated cells each sample contained. To quantify the absolute abundance of each unique TCRbeta CDR3 rearrangement, sequence reads were collapsed and filtered. For each sample, productive Simpson clonality was calculated by taking the square root of Simpson's diversity index across productive rearrangements. TCRdb provides this immuneACCESS table in a form limited to in-frame rearrangements. Some clones are lacking; in checked studies, under half of them reflect an unresolved V gene, and why the rest are absent is not known. V and J calls and clone size are as listed in that table; D and trimming were resolved from the DNA. In all, the sample holds over 130,000 clones, and more than 65% of those were seen once. The ten largest clonotypes hold more than 7% of the sample.

This sample is part of a study of blood T cell repertoires in COVID-19 (TCRdb year 2020). About the full investigation: The collaborator samples originated in the United States, Italy and Spain and spanned the acute and convalescent phases of COVID-19. The material from the prospective study consisted of cDNA or gDNA derived from T cells, B-cell-depleted T cells, or PBMCs. The dataset comprised deeply sampled blood TCRbeta repertoires from subjects exposed to, actively infected with, or recovered from COVID-19. The repertoires were made available in a free public database intended to serve as a resource for research on the immune response to SARS-CoV-2. Samples were obtained from the ongoing ImmuneRACE study (first 160 participants) and from about 1,300 subjects provided by 6 global collaborators. Nearly every sample came with metadata listing a de-identified subject ID, COVID-19 status, age in years and sex. HLA class I and class II types, where available, came from metadata supplied by the sample provider rather than from assay-based typing.

What the work shows at the level of the full study, not this receptor alone: The amount of clinical and demographic metadata varied by source and participant and was provided uncurated.

Each collaborating institution followed its own protocols to collect whole blood in K2EDTA tubes. For TCRbeta analysis, collaborators shipped samples as frozen whole blood, isolated PBMCs, or DNA extracted from either of those sample types. This receptor was obtained from a human donor in a cohort sampled during active COVID-19. Sequencing input: peripheral blood.

In nucleotides, the sequence is TGTGCCTCCACCGGACAGGACACCGGGGAGCTGTTTTTT. Translated, this is CASTGQDTGELFF. The sequence is built from TRBV9 and TRBJ2-2, with TRBD1 identical over 7 junction bases. The germline V gene yields SGDLS for CDR1 and YYNGEE for CDR2. The CDR3 starts with the cysteine, ends with the phenylalanine, and has 13 residues. The only DNA kept is the CDR3, 39 bases in frame from the first base. Unmatched junction bases come to 6, with V trimmed by 10 bases and J by 3 bases.